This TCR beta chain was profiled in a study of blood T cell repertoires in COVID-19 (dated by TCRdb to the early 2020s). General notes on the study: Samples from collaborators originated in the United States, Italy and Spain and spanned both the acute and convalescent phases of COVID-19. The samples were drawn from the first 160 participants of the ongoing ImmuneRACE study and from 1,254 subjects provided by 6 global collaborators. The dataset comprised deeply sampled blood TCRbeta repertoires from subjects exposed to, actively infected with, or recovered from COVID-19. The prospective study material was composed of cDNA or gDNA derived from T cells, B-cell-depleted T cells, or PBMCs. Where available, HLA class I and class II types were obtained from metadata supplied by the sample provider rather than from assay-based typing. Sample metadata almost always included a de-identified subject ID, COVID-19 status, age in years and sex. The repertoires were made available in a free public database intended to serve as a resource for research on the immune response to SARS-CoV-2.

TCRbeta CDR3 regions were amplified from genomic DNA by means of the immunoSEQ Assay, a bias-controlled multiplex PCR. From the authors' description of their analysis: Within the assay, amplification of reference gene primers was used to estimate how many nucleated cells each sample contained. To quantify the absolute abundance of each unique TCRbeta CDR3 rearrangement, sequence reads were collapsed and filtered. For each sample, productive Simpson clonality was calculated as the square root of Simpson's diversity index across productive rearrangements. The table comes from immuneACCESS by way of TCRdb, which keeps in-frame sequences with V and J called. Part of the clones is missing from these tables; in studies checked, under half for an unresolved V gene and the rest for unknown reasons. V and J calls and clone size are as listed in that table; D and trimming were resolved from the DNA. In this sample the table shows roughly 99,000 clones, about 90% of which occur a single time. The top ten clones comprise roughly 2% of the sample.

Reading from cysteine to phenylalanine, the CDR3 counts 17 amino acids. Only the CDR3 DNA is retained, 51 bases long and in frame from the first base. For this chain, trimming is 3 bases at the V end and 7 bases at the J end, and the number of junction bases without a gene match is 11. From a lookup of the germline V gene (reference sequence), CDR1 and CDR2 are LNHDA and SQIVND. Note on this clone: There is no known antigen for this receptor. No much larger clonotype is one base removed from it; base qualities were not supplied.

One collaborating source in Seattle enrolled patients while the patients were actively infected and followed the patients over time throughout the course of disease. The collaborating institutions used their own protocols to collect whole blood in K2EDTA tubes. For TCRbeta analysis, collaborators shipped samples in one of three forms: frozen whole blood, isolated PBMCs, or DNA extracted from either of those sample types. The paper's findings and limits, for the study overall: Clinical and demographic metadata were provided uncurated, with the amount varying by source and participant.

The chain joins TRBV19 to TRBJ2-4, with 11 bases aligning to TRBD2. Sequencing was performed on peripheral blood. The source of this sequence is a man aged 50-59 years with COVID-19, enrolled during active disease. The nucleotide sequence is TGTGCCAGTAGTATCACCGCTAGCGGGGGGTCCTGGAACATTCAGTACTTC. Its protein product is CASSITASGGSWNIQYF.